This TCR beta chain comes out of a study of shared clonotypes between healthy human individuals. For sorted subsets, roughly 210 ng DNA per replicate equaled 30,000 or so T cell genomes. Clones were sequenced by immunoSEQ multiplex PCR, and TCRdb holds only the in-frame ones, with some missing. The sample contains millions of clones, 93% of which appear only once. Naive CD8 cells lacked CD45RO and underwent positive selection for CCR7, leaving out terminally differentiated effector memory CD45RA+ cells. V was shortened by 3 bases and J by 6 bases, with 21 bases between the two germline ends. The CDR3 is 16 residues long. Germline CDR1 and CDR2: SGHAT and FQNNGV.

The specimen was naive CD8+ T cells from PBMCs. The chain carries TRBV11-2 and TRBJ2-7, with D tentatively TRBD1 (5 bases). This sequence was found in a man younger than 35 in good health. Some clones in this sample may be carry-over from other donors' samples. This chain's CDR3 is CASSFLRVLRPSEQYF. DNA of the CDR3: TGTGCCAGCAGCTTTCTCAGGGTTCTTCGCCCTTCCGAGCAGTACTTC.